These 9 T cell receptor beta chains originate from one sample sequenced in a study of blood T cell repertoires in COVID-19. Produced via immunoSEQ multiplex PCR; TCRdb's table is partial and in-frame only. The sample yields around 150,000 clones, around 86% seen once. Sequenced material: peripheral blood. Receptor source: a man aged 55 to 70 with acute or convalescent COVID-19.

The chain employs TRBV6-5 and TRBJ2-7; no firm D call. The CDR3 spans 11 residues. CDR1 is MNHEY, CDR2 SVGAGI, per germline. V lost 6 bases and J 4 bases, leaving 7 bases between the germline ends. CDR3: CASSETYEQYF. The CDR3 DNA reads as TGTGCCAGCAGCGAGACTTACGAGCAGTACTTC.

CDR3 DNA: TGTGCCAGCAGTCACAAGCGGGAGGGCCTCAATGAGCAGTTCTTC. Translated, it gives CASSHKREGLNEQFF. This chain connects TRBV7-3 to TRBJ2-1; 10 bases agree with TRBD2. Germline lookup yields CDR1 SGHTA and CDR2 FQGTGA. V lost 6 bases and J lost 6; bases outside the gene matches: 8. The CDR3 sequence is 15 residues long.

The rearrangement uses TRBV28 and TRBJ1-5; D is possibly TRBD1 (6 bases). With 7 bases removed from V and 7 bases from J, the gap between germline ends came to 14 bases. The CDR3 spans 13 residues. CDR1 is MDHEN and CDR2 is SYDVKM in the germline V gene. In DNA, the CDR3 is TGTGCCAGCAACCCAGGGGTCGGACAGCCCCAGCATTTT. Translated, it gives CASNPGVGQPQHF. Full variable domain (outside the CDR3, taken from reference TRBV28 and TRBJ1-5): DVKVTQSSRYLVKRTGEKVFLECVQDMDHENMFWYRQDPGLGLRLIYFSYDVKMKEKGDIPEGYSVSREKKERFSLILESASTNQTSMYLCASNPGVGQPQHFGDGTRLSIL.

The rearrangement joins TRBV28 to TRBJ1-1; 9 nucleotides line up with TRBD1. J gave up 0 bases and V 7 bases, and 6 bases lay outside the gene matches. Germline lookup yields CDR1 MDHEN and CDR2 SYDVKM. This CDR3 comprises 15 residues. The CDR3: CASTRQGGMNTEAFF. The CDR3 DNA sequence: TGTGCCAGCACCAGACAGGGGGGGATGAACACTGAAGCTTTCTTT.

The chain is built from TRBV18 and TRBJ1-1; 7 bases align to TRBD1. The CDR3 contains 13 residues. Germline V gene sequence: CDR1 KGHSH, CDR2 LQKENI. The trim removed 6 bases at V and 2 bases at J, leaving 3 bases unmatched. CDR3 in amino acids: CASSTGTNTEAFF. DNA for the CDR3: TGTGCCAGCTCGACAGGGACAAACACTGAAGCTTTCTTT.

The chain couples TRBV5-1 to TRBJ1-6; a possible D gene is TRBD1 (6 bases). V was shortened by 1 base and J by 6 bases, with 8 bases between the two germline ends. CDR3 length: 14 amino acids. Germline CDR1 and CDR2: SGHRS and YFSETQ. The CDR3 protein is CASSLIQGNSPLHF. CDR3 bases: TGCGCCAGCAGCTTGATACAGGGTAATTCACCCCTCCACTTT.

The chain combines TRBV10-3 with TRBJ2-1; 8 bases match TRBD1. Germline-derived CDR1 and CDR2 are ENHRY and SYGVKD. The CDR3 spans 16 residues. V lost 4 bases and J lost 1; bases outside the gene matches: 6. In DNA, the CDR3 is TGTGCCATCAGTGGGATTGACAGGGGATCCTACAATGAGCAGTTCTTC. Translated, it gives CAISGIDRGSYNEQFF.

This clone was seen repeatedly, ten times or more. V gene TRBV30 combines with J gene TRBJ2-7; TRBD2 is a possible D gene (5 bases). Germline V CDR1 and CDR2: GTSNPN, SVGIG (reference sequence). The CDR3 runs 13 residues. V shed 4 bases and J shed 6 bases, with 16 bases lying between them. The DNA for the CDR3 is TGTGCCTGGACTACTGGGCTAGAGGGCGAGCAGTACTTC. Its protein product is CAWTTGLEGEQYF.

The V and J genes are TRBV5-1 and TRBJ2-2; 8 nucleotides align to TRBD2. V shed 6 bases, J shed 5 bases, and the junction held 9 bases outside the gene matches. The germline V gene encodes CDR1 SGHRS and CDR2 YFSETQ. The CDR3 is 15 amino acids. The CDR3 protein is CASKDSGGRTGELFF. CDR3 DNA: TGCGCCAGCAAAGATTCGGGGGGGCGGACCGGGGAGCTGTTTTTT.